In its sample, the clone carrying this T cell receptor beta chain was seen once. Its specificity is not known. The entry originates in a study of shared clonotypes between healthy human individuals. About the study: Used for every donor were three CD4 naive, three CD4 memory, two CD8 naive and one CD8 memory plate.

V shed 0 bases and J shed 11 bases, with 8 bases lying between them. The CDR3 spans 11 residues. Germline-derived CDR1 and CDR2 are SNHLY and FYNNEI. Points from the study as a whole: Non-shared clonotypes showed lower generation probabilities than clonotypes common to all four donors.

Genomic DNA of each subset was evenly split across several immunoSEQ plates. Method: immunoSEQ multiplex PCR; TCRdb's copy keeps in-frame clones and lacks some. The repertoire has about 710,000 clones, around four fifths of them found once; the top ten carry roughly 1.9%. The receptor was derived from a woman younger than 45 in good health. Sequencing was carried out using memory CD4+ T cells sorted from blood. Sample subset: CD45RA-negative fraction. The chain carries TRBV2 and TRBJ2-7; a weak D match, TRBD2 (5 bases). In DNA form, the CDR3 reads TGTGCCAGCAGTGAAGCGCAGGAGGAGTACTTC. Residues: CASSEAQEEYF.